The clone carrying this TCR beta chain was seen only a few times. Its target is unknown. The gene names given are mouse names. The CDR3 end is not reached by the read, which stops 1 residue before it; the germline J gene fills it in. Germline V CDR1 and CDR2: KGHTA, FQNQQP. The CDR3 contains 14 residues. Repertoires were generated with immunoSEQ multiplex PCR, while TCRdb's copy carries only in-frame clones and drops some. The table shows tens of thousands of clones, with about three quarters occurring only once. This entry comes from a study of tissue T cells after allogeneic stem cell transplantation. Study results and limitations: Motif-based clustering found tissue-specific repertoire signatures shared across patients, though few clones were shared. Some tissue clones might be persisting host cells; their alloreactivity or antigen specificity was not determined. Anatomically similar tissues had similar TCR repertoires within each patient. In patients and mice, blood and spleen missed much of tissue repertoire.

This receptor was taken from a pool of C57BL/6 mice in good health. This chain connects TRBV23 to TRBJ2-7; the D call TRBD2 from the table was never checked on the DNA. Material: sorted cells pooled from one or two spleens. Partial CDR3 DNA: TGCTCCAGCAGTCAAAAACTGGGGGGGCGAGAACAGTAC. This sequence encodes CSSSQKLGGREQY. The whole CDR3 region reads CSSSQKLGGREQYF. The full variable domain, rest sourced from reference TRBV23 and TRBJ2-7, is DAAVTQKPRYLIKMKGQEAEMKCIPEKGHTAVFWYQQKQSKELKFLIYFQNQQPLDQIDMVKERFSAVCPSSSLCSLGIRTCEAEDSALYLCSSSQKLGGREQYFGPGTRLTVL.